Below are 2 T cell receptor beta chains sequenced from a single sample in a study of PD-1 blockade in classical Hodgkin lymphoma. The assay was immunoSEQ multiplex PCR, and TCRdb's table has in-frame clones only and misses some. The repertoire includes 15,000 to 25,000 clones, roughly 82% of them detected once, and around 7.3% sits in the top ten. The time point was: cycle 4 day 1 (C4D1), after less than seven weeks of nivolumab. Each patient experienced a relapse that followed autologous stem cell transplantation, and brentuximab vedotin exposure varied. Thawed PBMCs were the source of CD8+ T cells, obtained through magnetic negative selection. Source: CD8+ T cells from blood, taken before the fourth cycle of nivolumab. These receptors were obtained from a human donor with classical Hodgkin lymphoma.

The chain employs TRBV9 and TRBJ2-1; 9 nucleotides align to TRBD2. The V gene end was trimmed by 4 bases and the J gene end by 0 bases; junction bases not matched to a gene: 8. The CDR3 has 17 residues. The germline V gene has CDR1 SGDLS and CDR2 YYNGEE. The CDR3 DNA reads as TGTGCCAGCAGCCCTTGGCTAGCGGGGAGCTCCTACAATGAGCAGTTCTTC. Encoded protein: CASSPWLAGSSYNEQFF. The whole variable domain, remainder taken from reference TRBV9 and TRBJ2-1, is DSGVTQTPKHLITATGQRVTLRCSPRSGDLSVYWYQQSLDQGLQFLIQYYNGEERAKGNILERFSAQQFPDLHSELNLSSLELGDSALYFCASSPWLAGSSYNEQFFGPGTRLTVL.

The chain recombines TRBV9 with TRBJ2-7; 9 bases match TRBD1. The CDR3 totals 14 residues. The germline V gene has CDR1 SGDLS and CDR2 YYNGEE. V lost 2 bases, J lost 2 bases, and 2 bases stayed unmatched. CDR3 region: CASSVGQGTYEQYF. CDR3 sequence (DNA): TGTGCCAGCAGCGTGGGACAGGGTACCTACGAGCAGTACTTC.